The clone carrying this T cell receptor (beta chain) was detected only once. Its antigen is as yet unknown. TCRdb processed the reads anew with MiXCR; each CDR3 protein has one entry. The table has about half a million distinct CDR3 sequences, roughly 43% seen once. The germline V gene has CDR1 SGHAT and CDR2 FQNNGV. V lost 3 bases and J lost 2, with 10 bases in between. This CDR3 is built from 14 residues. This sample is drawn from a study of T cell repertoires in cytomegalovirus infection. Study as a whole: CMV epitopes that were recently identified and HLA-C-restricted were used alongside well-studied HLA-B-restricted ones. Shared public TCR beta signatures pointed to both CMV infection and a matching HLA type.

Overall study results and limits: CMV carriers with the relevant HLA were identified by cumulative public TCR beta family frequency.

The chain recombines TRBV11-2 with TRBJ1-2; a weak D match, TRBD1 (5 bases). Here the sequenced sample was cultured PBMCs, taken from culture after CMV antigen stimulation. This receptor was identified in a human donor in good health (CMV status not recorded). Some clones in this sample may be carry-over from other donors' samples. The CDR3 region is CASSLQGRNYGYTF. CDR3 DNA sequence: TGTGCCAGCAGCTTGCAGGGACGAAACTATGGCTACACCTTC.